The 12 T cell receptor beta chains reported below all come from one sample, sequenced in a study of T-cell reconstitution after alpha-beta-depleted transplantation in children. TCRbeta library preparation incorporated unique molecular identifiers. In TCRdb, the PCR reads were re-called with MiXCR into one record per CDR3 protein. The sample contains about 980,000 distinct CDR3 sequences, about 30% of which appear only once. The sample was PBMCs, mostly from graft donor cells, taken 360 days after TCRalphabeta/CD19-depleted stem cell transplant. All receptors derive from a boy under two years old who had a stem cell transplant for SCID, so the T cells may come from the graft donor.

The V gene is TRBV7-9, the J gene TRBJ2-3; D is unresolved. V was pared by 3 bases and J by 4 bases, with 8 bases between. Germline CDR1 SEHNR, CDR2 FQNEAQ (reference sequence). The CDR3 is made up of 13 amino acids. CDR3 nucleotides: TGTGCCAGCAGCTTTGCGGTGCCAGATACGCAGTATTTT. This codes for CASSFAVPDTQYF.

The chain carries TRBV3-1 and TRBJ2-1; 8 bases fit TRBD2. Germline trimming cut 3 bases from V and 4 bases from J; bases unmatched to any gene: 5. Germline V gives CDR1 LGHDT, CDR2 YNNKEL (reference sequence). The CDR3 covers 15 residues. The CDR3 region is CASSHLGLAYNEQFF. DNA of the CDR3: TGTGCCAGCAGCCATCTCGGACTAGCATACAATGAGCAGTTCTTC.

This clonotype was seen a few times. This chain links TRBV9 with TRBJ2-1, with a tentative D call TRBD2 (6 bases). From germline, CDR1 is SGDLS and CDR2 YYNGEE. V was cut by 4 bases and J by 8 bases, with 25 bases left in between. This CDR3 region has 17 residues. This CDR3 reads CASSYPTSRAPVDEQFF. CDR3 coding DNA: TGTGCCAGCAGCTATCCTACTAGCCGGGCTCCAGTGGATGAGCAGTTCTTC.

CDR3 DNA sequence: TGTGCCAGCAGCTTCGAACGTATCTCCTACGAGCAGTACTTC. Amino acids: CASSFERISYEQYF. The chain joins TRBV7-6 to TRBJ2-7; D gene unclear. The V gene's germline CDR1 is SGHVS and CDR2 FNYEAQ. V was clipped by 3 bases and J by 0 bases, with 9 bases between them. The CDR3 runs to 14 residues. Full variable domain (missing parts from reference TRBV7-6 and TRBJ2-7): GAGVSQSPRYKVTKRGQDVALRCDPISGHVSLYWYRQALGQGPEFLTYFNYEAQQDKSGLPNDRFSAERPEGSISTLTIQRTEQRDSAMYRCASSFERISYEQYFGPGTRLTVT.

The chain couples TRBV3-1 to TRBJ2-7; TRBD1 aligns across 10 bases. CDR3 size: 17 residues. V dropped 0 bases and J dropped 2; count of bases not matched to a gene: 7. Germline lookup yields CDR1 LGHDT and CDR2 YNNKEL (reference sequence). In DNA form, the CDR3 reads TGTGCCAGCAGCCAAGATCGAAAGGACAGGGGGACCTACGAGCAGTACTTC. Protein product: CASSQDRKDRGTYEQYF.

In nucleotides, the CDR3 is TGCGCCAGCAGCCTACCCAAAGGGGGGACGAGCACAGATACGCAGTATTTT. Translated, it gives CASSLPKGGTSTDTQYF. This chain connects TRBV5-1 to TRBJ2-3; the D gene could be TRBD1 or TRBD2 (6 bases each). Trimming pared 4 bases from V and 0 bases from J, leaving 18 bases between. The CDR3 contains 17 residues. Per germline, CDR1 SGHRS and CDR2 YFSETQ.

This clonotype has ten or more counts. The rearrangement uses TRBV7-2 and TRBJ2-4; 12 nucleotides agree with TRBD2. The germline V gene has CDR1 SGHTA and CDR2 FQGNSA. This CDR3 contains 16 residues. With 6 bases clipped from V and 1 base from J, the junction kept 4 bases outside the gene matches. As DNA, the CDR3 is TGTGCCAGCAGTTCTAGCGGGGGGGTGGCCAAAAACATTCAGTACTTC. Translated: CASSSSGGVAKNIQYF.

This clonotype has a handful of counts. This chain links TRBV28 with TRBJ2-1, with TRBD2 matching 9 bases. V was clipped by 8 bases and J by 1 base; unmatched bases: 9. The CDR3 totals 16 residues. From germline, CDR1 is MDHEN and CDR2 SYDVKM. Written as DNA, the CDR3 is TGTGCCAGCGCATTAGCGGGGGCCGCATCCTACAATGAGCAGTTCTTC. It specifies CASALAGAASYNEQFF.

The rearrangement links TRBV4-1 to TRBJ1-2; D is possibly TRBD1 (6 bases). Deletions cut 0 bases from V and 5 bases from J, with 28 bases between. Per germline, CDR1 MGHRA and CDR2 YSYEKL. This CDR3 has 20 amino acids. CDR3 sequence reads: CASSQEGAGALGAAAYGYTF. Written as DNA, the CDR3 is TGCGCCAGCAGCCAAGAGGGGGCAGGTGCCCTGGGAGCGGCCGCATATGGCTACACCTTC.

This clonotype was counted a few times. The rearrangement joins TRBV12-3 or TRBV12-4 to TRBJ2-3, with 12 bases that match TRBD2. The CDR3 is made up of 16 amino acids. The J segment lost 3 bases and the V segment lost 4 bases, leaving 5 bases of the junction unmatched. The DNA of the CDR3 is TGTGCCAGCAGTTGGCTAGCGGGGGGGGTAACAGATACGCAGTATTTT. Protein product: CASSWLAGGVTDTQYF.

The chain uses TRBV10-3 and TRBJ2-7; no clear D. The germline CDR1 and CDR2 sequences are ENHRY and SYGVKD. This CDR3 is 13 amino acids long. V shed 6 bases and J shed 3 bases, with 12 bases lying between them. The CDR3 loop reads CAIRREVGYEQYF. The CDR3 DNA is TGTGCCATCAGAAGAGAGGTAGGCTACGAGCAGTACTTC.

The V call is TRBV28, the J call TRBJ1-1; weak D call: TRBD1 (5 bases). CDR1 and CDR2 from the germline V gene are MDHEN and SYDVKM. This CDR3 spans 15 amino acids. The V and J ends lost 5 bases and 0 bases respectively, with 13 bases between them. CDR3 coding DNA: TGTGCCAGCAGTGAATCCGACAGCATGAACACTGAAGCTTTCTTT. Residues: CASSESDSMNTEAFF.